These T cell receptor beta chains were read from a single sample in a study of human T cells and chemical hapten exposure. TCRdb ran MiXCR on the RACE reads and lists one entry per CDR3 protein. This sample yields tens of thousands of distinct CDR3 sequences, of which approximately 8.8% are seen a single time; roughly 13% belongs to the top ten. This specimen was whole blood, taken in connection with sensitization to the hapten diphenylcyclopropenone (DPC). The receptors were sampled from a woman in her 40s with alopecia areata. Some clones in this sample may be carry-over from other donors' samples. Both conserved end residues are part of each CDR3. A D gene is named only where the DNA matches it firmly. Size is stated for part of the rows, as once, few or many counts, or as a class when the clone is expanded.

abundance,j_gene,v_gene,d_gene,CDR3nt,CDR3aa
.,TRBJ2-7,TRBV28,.,TGTGCCAGCAGAAAGACAGCCTCCTACGAGCAGTACTTC,CASRKTASYEQYF
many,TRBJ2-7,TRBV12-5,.,TGTGCTAGCACCCCAGGGGACTCCTACGAGCAGTACTTC,CASTPGDSYEQYF
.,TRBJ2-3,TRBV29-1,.,TGCAGCGGGCGGGACACTCGCACAGATACGCAGTATTTT,CSGRDTRTDTQYF
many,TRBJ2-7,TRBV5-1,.,TGCGCCAGCAGCTACACGCGGCCCTCTCTCTACGAGCAGTACTTC,CASSYTRPSLYEQYF
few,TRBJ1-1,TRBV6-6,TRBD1,TGTGCCAGCAGGGATCCGGGACAGGGGAGAGACCAGGCTGAAGCTTTCTTT,CASRDPGQGRDQAEAFF
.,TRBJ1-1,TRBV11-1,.,TGTGCCAGCAGCCAGAGCAGGCGGAACACTGAAGCTTTCTTT,CASSQSRRNTEAFF
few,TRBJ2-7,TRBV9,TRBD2,TGTGCCAGCAGCGTAGGGTTAGCGGGGGAAGAACGGCGGTACTTC,CASSVGLAGEERRYF
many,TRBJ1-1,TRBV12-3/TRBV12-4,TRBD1,TGTGCCAGCAGTTCTACTCTAGGACAGGAAGGAACTGAAGCTTTCTTT,CASSSTLGQEGTEAFF
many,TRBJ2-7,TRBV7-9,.,TGTGCCAGCAGCTTTGGGGGAAGCTCCTACGAGCAGTACTTC,CASSFGGSSYEQYF
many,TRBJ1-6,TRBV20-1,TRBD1,TGCAGTGCTCGACAGGGGATTTCCTATAATTCACCCCTCCACTTT,CSARQGISYNSPLHF
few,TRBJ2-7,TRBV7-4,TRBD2,TGTGCCAGCAGCTTGACAGCGGGGTGGACCTACGAGCAGTACTTC,CASSLTAGWTYEQYF
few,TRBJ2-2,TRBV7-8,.,TGTGCCAGCACCTTAAGATCGACGGAGACCCGGGAGCTGTTTTTT,CASTLRSTETRELFF
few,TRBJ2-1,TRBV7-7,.,TGTGCCAGCAGCTTATCTTTGTCTTTTGAGCAGTTCTTC,CASSLSLSFEQFF
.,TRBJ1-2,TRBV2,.,TGTGCCAGCAGAACCCGGGGGTCTAACTATGGCTACACCTTC,CASRTRGSNYGYTF
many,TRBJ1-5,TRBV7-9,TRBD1,TGTGCCAGCAGCTCCGACAGGGGGCGGCAGCCCCAGCATTTT,CASSSDRGRQPQHF
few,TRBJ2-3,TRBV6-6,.,TGTGCCAGCAGGGGTGGAGATACGCAGTATTTT,CASRGGDTQYF
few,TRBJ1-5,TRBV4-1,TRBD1,TGCGCCAGCAGCCACAAACAGGGGCGAACGGGCAATCAGCCCCAGCATTTT,CASSHKQGRTGNQPQHF
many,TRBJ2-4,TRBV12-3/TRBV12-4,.,TGTGCCAGCGGGAAGGACGGGGCCAAAAACATTCAGTACTTC,CASGKDGAKNIQYF
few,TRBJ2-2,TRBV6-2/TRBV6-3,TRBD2,TGTGCCAGCAGTTATATGCCTAGCGGGGGGCTGAACACCGGGGAGCTGTTTTTT,CASSYMPSGGLNTGELFF
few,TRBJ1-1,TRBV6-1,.,TGTGCCAGCAGTGATAATGAGGGGACTGAAGCTTTCTTT,CASSDNEGTEAFF
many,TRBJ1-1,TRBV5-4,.,TGTGCCAGCAGCTTGGCCCCGGCTGGAGACACTGAAGCTTTCTTT,CASSLAPAGDTEAFF
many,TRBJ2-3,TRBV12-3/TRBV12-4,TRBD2,TGTGCCAGCAGTCTGGGGGCGGGGACTAGCGGCACTCATACGCAGTATTTT,CASSLGAGTSGTHTQYF
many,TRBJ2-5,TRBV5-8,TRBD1,TGTGCCAGCAGCTTGGGGACAGGGGCCCAAGAGACCCAGTACTTC,CASSLGTGAQETQYF
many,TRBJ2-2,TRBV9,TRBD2,TGTGCCAGCAGCGGAACCGGGGGGTCGAACACCGGGGAGCTGTTTTTT,CASSGTGGSNTGELFF